These 29 T cell receptor beta chains were all obtained from the same sample, sequenced in a study of identical twins. TCRdb re-called the 5' RACE reads with MiXCR, one entry per CDR3 protein. The data hold 500,000 to 650,000 distinct CDR3 sequences, with approximately 20% observed a single time. This same sample was also part of a study on yellow fever vaccine responses in identical twins.

The sequenced sample was CD4+ T cells sorted from blood. The source is a woman between 18 and 30 years old in good health.

The rearrangement uses TRBV27 and TRBJ2-3; 7 bases fit TRBD1. Unmatched junction bases numbered 3, after V lost 3 bases and J lost 3 bases. The CDR3 loop spans 14 amino acids. Per the germline V gene, CDR1 is MNHEY and CDR2 is SMNVEV (reference sequence). The CDR3 protein is CASSFWDRTDTQYF. In DNA form, the CDR3 reads TGTGCCAGCAGTTTTTGGGACAGAACAGATACGCAGTATTTT.

The gene calls are TRBV18 and TRBJ2-7; D gene ambiguous. The CDR3 runs to 13 residues. CDR1 is KGHSH and CDR2 is LQKENI in the germline V gene. The V and J ends lost 4 bases and 4 bases respectively, with 11 bases between them. Written as DNA, the CDR3 is TGTGCCAGCTCACTGCCGGCTCGGTACGAGCAGTACTTC. Its protein is CASSLPARYEQYF.

This clonotype was counted a few times. The V call is TRBV4-1, the J call TRBJ2-2; D remains ambiguous. There are 16 residues in the CDR3. The V end was cut by 0 bases, the J end by 6 bases, with 14 bases between. CDR1 is MGHRA, CDR2 YSYEKL, per germline. CDR3 protein: CASSQDSLVVPGELFF. The CDR3 nucleotides are TGCGCCAGCAGCCAAGATTCCCTCGTGGTCCCCGGGGAGCTGTTTTTT.

This sequence joins TRBV18 and TRBJ2-2, with 9 bases lining up with TRBD2. In germline, CDR1 is KGHSH, CDR2 LQKENI. This CDR3 has 14 amino acids. Trimming removed 3 bases from V and 4 bases from J; junction bases left unmatched: 0. The CDR3 DNA reads as TGTGCCAGCTCACCGGGACTAGCCACCGGGGAGCTGTTTTTT. This encodes CASSPGLATGELFF.

The chain couples TRBV20-1 to TRBJ2-5; 7 positions agree with TRBD1. CDR1 is DFQATT and CDR2 is SNEGSKA in the germline V gene (reference sequence). V lost 6 bases, J lost 0 bases, and 7 bases stayed unmatched. The length of the CDR3 is 14 residues. The CDR3 sequence: CSATLTGNQETQYF. CDR3 coding DNA: TGCAGTGCCACTTTGACAGGGAACCAAGAGACCCAGTACTTC.

The chain recombines TRBV2 with TRBJ1-2; 9 bases fit TRBD1. This CDR3 has 13 amino acids. The J segment lost 6 bases and the V segment lost 5 bases, leaving 4 bases of the junction unmatched. Germline V lookup: CDR1 SNHLY, CDR2 FYNNEI. The CDR3 DNA reads as TGTGCCAGCAGTAAACAGGGGGCGGATGGCTACACCTTC. Its protein is CASSKQGADGYTF.

The CDR3 loop is CASSLGKRVVGNEQFF. The CDR3 DNA reads TGCGCCAGCAGCTTGGGTAAACGCGTGGTGGGAAATGAGCAGTTCTTC. The chain is built from TRBV5-1 and TRBJ2-1; D is uncertain. CDR1 and CDR2 from the germline V gene are SGHRS and YFSETQ. Trimming left V 0 bases short and J 7 bases short, with 17 bases between. The CDR3 sequence is 16 residues long.

The chain is built from TRBV24-1 and TRBJ1-1; no reliable D call. CDR3 length equals 13 residues. The V and J ends lost 4 bases and 0 bases respectively, with 5 bases between them. Germline CDR1 reads KGHDR; CDR2 reads SFDVKD. The CDR3 sequence: CATSDSLNTEAFF. CDR3 nucleotide sequence: TGTGCCACCAGTGACAGCTTGAACACTGAAGCTTTCTTT.

This clonotype has more than one count but fewer than ten. The CDR3 reads CASSPRQGAGLALTGELFF. Here the CDR3 DNA reads TGCGCCAGCAGCCCGAGACAGGGCGCGGGACTAGCGCTCACCGGGGAGCTGTTTTTT. This chain joins TRBV5-1 and TRBJ2-2; TRBD2 aligns across 10 bases. This CDR3 contains 19 residues. The J segment lost 4 bases and the V segment lost 4 bases, leaving 16 bases of the junction unmatched. Looked up from germline, CDR1 is SGHRS and CDR2 is YFSETQ.

This clonotype was detected a few times. The V gene is TRBV15, the J gene TRBJ2-2; 7 nucleotides match TRBD1. The V segment lost 8 bases and the J segment 4 bases; nucleotides outside the gene matches: 13. The CDR3 contains 16 residues. Germline lookup yields CDR1 LNHNV and CDR2 YYDKDF (reference sequence). The CDR3 coding sequence is TGTGCCACCCTCTCTATGACAGGGCTGAGCACCGGGGAGCTGTTTTTT. Amino acid sequence: CATLSMTGLSTGELFF.

The J gene is TRBJ2-7, the V gene TRBV12-3 or TRBV12-4; D uncertain. Deletions cut 5 bases from V and 5 bases from J, with 13 bases between. The CDR3 covers 13 residues. As DNA, the CDR3 is TGTGCCAGCAGTCCCCAAGTGAACCACGAGCAGTACTTC. Protein sequence: CASSPQVNHEQYF.

This clonotype has just a few counts. This chain connects TRBV6-1 to TRBJ1-1; D uncertain. There are 15 residues in the CDR3. Trimming stripped 4 bases from V and 4 bases from J, with 16 bases between. The germline V gene encodes CDR1 MNHNS and CDR2 SASEGT. DNA for the CDR3: TGTGCCAGCAGTGCGAGGGCGGTGATGGGCACTGAAGCTTTCTTT. It is translated as CASSARAVMGTEAFF.

This chain joins TRBV11-2 and TRBJ2-7, with D possibly matching TRBD1 (6 bases). The length of the CDR3 is 13 residues. Looked up from germline, CDR1 is SGHAT and CDR2 is FQNNGV. V lost 1 base and J 4 bases, leaving 8 bases between the germline ends. CDR3 sequence reads: CASSLGGHYEQYF. The CDR3 DNA follows: TGTGCCAGCAGCTTAGGGGGGCATTACGAGCAGTACTTC.

This clonotype was picked up a small number of times. The chain recombines TRBV20-1 with TRBJ2-7; the match to TRBD1 covers 8 bases. The CDR3 runs to 15 residues. Germline V CDR1 and CDR2: DFQATT, SNEGSKA (reference sequence). The V gene end was trimmed by 4 bases and the J gene end by 0 bases; junction bases not matched to a gene: 8. The CDR3 DNA is TGCAGTGCTACAGCAACAGGGGGGAGCTCCTACGAGCAGTACTTC. Translated: CSATATGGSSYEQYF.

This clonotype was observed a handful of times. CDR3 protein: CASSSRRQGLGETQYF. The CDR3, as DNA: TGTGCCAGCAGTTCGAGAAGACAGGGGCTAGGAGAGACCCAGTACTTC. The chain carries TRBV12-3 or TRBV12-4 and TRBJ2-5; 8 nucleotides line up with TRBD1. The CDR3 is 16 residues long. V lost 4 bases and J lost 4; bases outside the gene matches: 11.

This clonotype appeared a few times. V is TRBV6-1 and J is TRBJ2-1; D not resolved. CDR1 is MNHNS, CDR2 SASEGT, per germline. The germline V and J ends were trimmed by 7 bases and 6 bases, with 16 bases remaining between them. CDR3 length: 14 residues. The CDR3 loop is CASKRTSVGNEQFF. Here the CDR3 DNA reads TGTGCCAGCAAAAGGACCTCGGTAGGCAATGAGCAGTTCTTC.

V is TRBV15 and J is TRBJ1-4; D remains unclear. Germline V CDR1 and CDR2: LNHNV, YYDKDF (reference sequence). The CDR3 is made up of 13 amino acids. Trimming pared 0 bases from V and 8 bases from J, leaving 7 bases between. Here the CDR3 reads CATSRDLGEKLFF. CDR3 nucleotide sequence: TGTGCCACCAGCAGAGATTTAGGAGAAAAACTGTTTTTT.

This chain connects TRBV20-1 to TRBJ2-3; D possibly corresponds to TRBD1 (5 bases). V was cut by 2 bases and J by 2 bases, with 14 bases left in between. The CDR3 has 15 amino acids. The germline gives CDR1 DFQATT, CDR2 SNEGSKA (reference sequence). CDR3 residues: CSARQKGEYTDTQYF. The CDR3 DNA follows: TGCAGTGCTAGACAGAAAGGGGAATACACAGATACGCAGTATTTT.

This clonotype was recorded a few times. This CDR3 reads CASSSVQASAQYF. CDR3 bases: TGTGCCAGCAGCTCGGTGCAGGCTTCGGCCCAGTACTTC. The rearrangement uses TRBV7-2 and TRBJ2-5; D is unclear. Germline-derived CDR1 and CDR2 are SGHTA and FQGNSA. The V end lost 4 bases, the J end lost 9 bases, and 15 bases lay between the germline ends. This CDR3 contains 13 residues.

The V call is TRBV19, the J call TRBJ2-4; 11 nucleotides match TRBD2. Trimming removed 7 bases from V and 4 bases from J; junction bases left unmatched: 12. This CDR3 contains 17 residues. Germline values: CDR1 LNHDA, CDR2 SQIVND (reference sequence). The CDR3 reads CASMLAGGPRAKNIQYF. The CDR3 bases are TGTGCCAGTATGTTAGCGGGAGGGCCACGAGCTAAAAACATTCAGTACTTC.

This clonotype was seen many times. The CDR3, as DNA: TGTGCCAGCAGCCCGAGTATAACTATCTATGGCTACACCTTC. This codes for CASSPSITIYGYTF. The chain carries TRBV28 and TRBJ1-2; D ambiguous. Germline-derived CDR1 and CDR2 are MDHEN and SYDVKM. Trimming took off 6 bases at V and 4 bases at J, with 15 bases between the two ends. This CDR3 is built from 14 residues.

Only a few counts were recorded for this clonotype. The V call is TRBV5-1, the J call TRBJ2-4; 7 bases align to TRBD2. Trimming took 2 bases from V and 0 from J; bases not matched to a gene: 11. Looked up from germline, CDR1 is SGHRS and CDR2 is YFSETQ. CDR3 length equals 18 residues. The CDR3 loop reads CASSFYEGLAEAKNIQYF. For the CDR3, the DNA is TGCGCCAGCAGCTTTTACGAGGGTCTAGCGGAAGCCAAAAACATTCAGTACTTC. The full variable domain, with the rest looked up from reference TRBV5-1 and TRBJ2-4, is KAGVTQTPRYLIKTRGQQVTLSCSPISGHRSVSWYQQTPGQGLQFLFEYFSETQRNKGNFPGRFSGRQFSNSRSEMNVSTLELGDSALYLCASSFYEGLAEAKNIQYFGAGTRLSVL.

V and J are TRBV7-2 and TRBJ2-1; the D gene is possibly TRBD1 (7 bases). CDR3 length: 11 amino acids. V was clipped by 7 bases and J by 9 bases, with 10 bases between them. Germline V gene data show CDR1 as SGHTA and CDR2 as FQGNSA. CDR3 residues: CASTQGGEQFF. DNA for the CDR3: TGTGCCAGCACCCAGGGGGGTGAGCAGTTCTTC. The complete variable domain, with remaining parts taken from reference TRBV7-2 and TRBJ2-1, reads GAGVSQSPSNKVTEKGKDVELRCDPISGHTALYWYRQSLGQGLEFLIYFQGNSAPDKSGLPSDRFSAERTGGSVSTLTIQRTQQEDSAVYLCASTQGGEQFFGPGTRLTVL.

This chain connects TRBV2 to TRBJ2-3; TRBD2 matches at 8 bases. The CDR3 length is 16 residues. In germline, CDR1 is SNHLY, CDR2 FYNNEI. V was clipped by 1 base and J by 5 bases; unmatched bases: 8. Written as DNA, the CDR3 is TGTGCCAGCAGTGAAGACGGCCTAGCGGGCCGAGATACGCAGTATTTT. Translating gives CASSEDGLAGRDTQYF.

This clonotype occurred once. CDR3 sequence: CASSSGTSVYEQYF. CDR3 DNA sequence: TGTGCCAGCAGTTCCGGGACTAGCGTCTACGAGCAGTACTTC. This sequence joins TRBV6-5 and TRBJ2-7, with TRBD2 identical over 10 bases. The CDR3 has 14 amino acids. The germline gives CDR1 MNHEY, CDR2 SVGAGI. V dropped 4 bases and J dropped 3; count of bases not matched to a gene: 3.

The rearrangement links TRBV5-1 to TRBJ2-3; D is unclear. The germline V gene encodes CDR1 SGHRS and CDR2 YFSETQ. Trimming shortened V by 4 bases and J by 3 bases, and 15 bases separated the two germline ends. CDR3 length: 15 amino acids. The CDR3 spells CASSLDPRETDTQYF. As DNA, the CDR3 is TGCGCCAGCAGCCTAGACCCAAGGGAAACAGATACGCAGTATTTT.

The gene calls are TRBV20-1 and TRBJ2-5; maybe TRBD2 (6 bases). Trimming removed 0 bases from V and 5 bases from J, with 16 bases in between. Germline assignment: CDR1 DFQATT and CDR2 SNEGSKA (reference sequence). The CDR3 contains 15 residues. CDR3 in DNA: TGCAGTGCTAGAGAGCGGGGAAATGGTGTCGAGACCCAGTACTTC. This encodes CSARERGNGVETQYF.

This clonotype has more than one count but fewer than ten. This chain connects TRBV20-1 to TRBJ1-1; D not resolved. The CDR3 is made up of 11 amino acids. The germline V gene has CDR1 DFQATT and CDR2 SNEGSKA (reference sequence). Trimming pared 2 bases from V and 3 bases from J, leaving 4 bases between. The CDR3 nucleotides read TGCAGTGCTAGAACTGACACTGAAGCTTTCTTT. It codes for CSARTDTEAFF.

This clonotype was seen only a few times. V gene TRBV4-1 combines with J gene TRBJ2-1; 8 nucleotides agree with TRBD2. The germline CDR1 and CDR2 sequences are MGHRA and YSYEKL. The CDR3 totals 16 residues. V lost 6 bases to trimming and J lost 4 bases; unmatched junction nucleotides: 11. The CDR3 nucleotides are TGCGCCAGCAGACTCGAGCGGGGGAGTCTTTACAATGAGCAGTTCTTC. Translation: CASRLERGSLYNEQFF.